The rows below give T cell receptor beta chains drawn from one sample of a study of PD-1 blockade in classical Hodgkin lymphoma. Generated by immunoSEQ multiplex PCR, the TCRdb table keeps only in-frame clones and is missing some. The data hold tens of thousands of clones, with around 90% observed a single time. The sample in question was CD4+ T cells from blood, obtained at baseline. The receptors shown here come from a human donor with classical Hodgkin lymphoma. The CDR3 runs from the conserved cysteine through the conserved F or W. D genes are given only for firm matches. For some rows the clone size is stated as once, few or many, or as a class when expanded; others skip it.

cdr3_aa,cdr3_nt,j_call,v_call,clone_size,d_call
CASSIRQGNEKLFF,TGTGCCAGCAGCATTCGACAGGGGAATGAAAAACTGTTTTTT,TRBJ1-4,TRBV28,-,TRBD1
CASTERRTDLNEAFF,TGTGCCAGCACCGAACGACGGACAGATCTCAATGAAGCTTTCTTT,TRBJ1-1,TRBV28,-,-
CASSEYPGGYNEQFF,TGTGCCAGCAGTGAATATCCGGGAGGATACAATGAGCAGTTCTTC,TRBJ2-1,TRBV25-1,-,TRBD2
CSVEVTRVRDEQFF,TGCAGCGTTGAAGTAACCAGGGTGAGGGATGAGCAGTTCTTC,TRBJ2-1,TRBV29-1,-,-
CASSLGFKETQYF,TGTGCCAGCAGCTTAGGGTTTAAAGAGACCCAGTACTTC,TRBJ2-5,TRBV5-4,-,-
CAWSPPRGVEETQYF,TGTGCCTGGAGTCCCCCTAGGGGGGTGGAAGAGACCCAGTACTTC,TRBJ2-5,TRBV30,-,-
CASSRDSFNQPQHF,TGTGCCAGCAGCAGGGACAGCTTCAATCAGCCCCAGCATTTT,TRBJ1-5,TRBV6-6,-,TRBD1
CASSAPDTQYF,TGTGCCAGCAGTGCTCCAGATACGCAGTATTTT,TRBJ2-3,TRBV2,-,-
CASSQPKTEPQFF,TGTGCCAGCAGCCAACCCAAGACGGAGCCCCAGTTCTTC,TRBJ2-1,TRBV4-2,-,-
CAWSRYLDYGYTF,TGTGCCTGGAGTCGCTACCTGGACTATGGCTACACCTTC,TRBJ1-2,TRBV30,-,-
CAREGLAGINEQFF,TGTGCCAGAGAGGGGCTAGCGGGTATCAATGAGCAGTTCTTC,TRBJ2-1,TRBV2,-,TRBD2
CSAGEDVEQFF,TGCAGTGCCGGCGAAGATGTGGAGCAGTTCTTC,TRBJ2-1,TRBV20-1,-,-
CASSRGTSVDYEQYF,TGTGCCAGCAGTCGCGGGACTAGCGTTGACTACGAGCAGTACTTC,TRBJ2-7,TRBV9,-,TRBD2
CASSPTGDFFYEQYF,TGTGCCAGCAGTCCGACAGGGGACTTTTTCTACGAGCAGTACTTC,TRBJ2-7,TRBV27,-,TRBD1
CASSEVIGSFGNTIYF,TGTGCCAGCAGTGAAGTCATAGGGTCCTTTGGAAACACCATATATTTT,TRBJ1-3,TRBV6-1,once,-
CASSPPAGQGHYGYTF,TGTGCCAGCTCACCGCCCGCGGGACAGGGCCACTATGGCTACACCTTC,TRBJ1-2,TRBV18,-,TRBD1
CASSVESLGFSGNTIYF,TGTGCCAGCAGCGTAGAGTCGTTGGGGTTCTCTGGAAACACCATATATTTT,TRBJ1-3,TRBV9,-,-
CASSIKTGQPQHF,TGTGCCAGCAGCATCAAGACCGGTCAGCCCCAGCATTTT,TRBJ1-5,TRBV6-5,-,-
CAWNHLDRPGTEAFF,TGTGCCTGGAACCACTTGGACCGACCGGGAACTGAAGCTTTCTTT,TRBJ1-1,TRBV30,-,-
CASSPDRVTPDEQFF,TGTGCCAGCAGCCCCGATCGCGTAACTCCGGATGAGCAGTTCTTC,TRBJ2-1,TRBV7-2,-,-
CASRQDRGDTEAFF,TGTGCCAGCAGGCAAGACAGGGGAGACACTGAAGCTTTCTTT,TRBJ1-1,TRBV2,-,TRBD1
CAWNRNRDRNTEAFF,TGTGCCTGGAATCGTAACCGGGACAGGAACACTGAAGCTTTCTTT,TRBJ1-1,TRBV30,once,TRBD1